This T cell receptor (beta chain) came from a study of T cell repertoires in cytomegalovirus infection. Overall study context: Carrying CMV and the relevant HLA type showed in public TCR beta signatures.

Study-wide results and limits: Identification of carriers of CMV plus the relevant HLA was achieved through cumulative public TCR beta family frequency.

A single record per CDR3 protein comes from TCRdb applying MiXCR to the reads. The sample contains approximately 150,000 distinct CDR3 sequences, about 20% of which appear only once. This clonotype was counted between two and nine times. Antigen: not known. J lost 3 bases, V lost 0 bases, and 14 bases had no gene match. CDR3 length equals 19 residues. Germline V lookup: CDR1 MGHRA, CDR2 YSYEKL. This specimen consisted of CD8+ T cells from cultured PBMCs, obtained from culture after CMV antigen stimulation. The gene calls are TRBV4-1 and TRBJ1-1; TRBD1 agrees at 9 bases. The receptor's source is a human donor in good health (CMV status not recorded). Some clones in this sample may be carry-over from other donors' samples. The DNA for the CDR3 is TGCGCCAGCAGCCAAGATCCGACCGGACAGGGGATTCTGTACACTGAAGCTTTCTTT. Amino acid sequence: CASSQDPTGQGILYTEAFF.